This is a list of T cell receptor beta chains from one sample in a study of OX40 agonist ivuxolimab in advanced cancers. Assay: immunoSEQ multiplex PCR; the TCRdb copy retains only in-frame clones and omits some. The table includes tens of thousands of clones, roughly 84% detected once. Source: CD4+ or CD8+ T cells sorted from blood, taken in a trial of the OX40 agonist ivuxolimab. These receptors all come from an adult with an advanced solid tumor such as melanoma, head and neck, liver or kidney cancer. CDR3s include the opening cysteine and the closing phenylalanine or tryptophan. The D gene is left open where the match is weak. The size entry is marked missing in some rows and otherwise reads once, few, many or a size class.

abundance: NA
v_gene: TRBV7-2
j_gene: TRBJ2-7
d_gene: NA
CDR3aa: CASSTAATGVQDEQYF
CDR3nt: TGTGCCAGCAGCACCGCAGCAACGGGTGTTCAAGACGAGCAGTACTTC

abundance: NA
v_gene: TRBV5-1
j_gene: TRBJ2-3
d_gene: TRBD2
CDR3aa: CASSLGASGGTDTQYF
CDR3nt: TGCGCCAGCAGCTTGGGGGCTAGCGGGGGCACAGATACGCAGTATTTT

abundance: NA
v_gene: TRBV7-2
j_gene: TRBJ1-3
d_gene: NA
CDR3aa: CASSSRPGNTIYF
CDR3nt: TGTGCCAGCAGCAGCCGCCCTGGAAACACCATATATTTT

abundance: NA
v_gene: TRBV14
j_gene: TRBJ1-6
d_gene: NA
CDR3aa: CASSLNTNSPLHF
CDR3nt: TGTGCCAGCAGCCTGAACACGAATTCACCCCTCCACTTT

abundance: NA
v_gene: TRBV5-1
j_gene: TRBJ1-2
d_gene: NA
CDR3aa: CASSLPGRGYTF
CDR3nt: TGCGCCAGCAGCTTGCCGGGGAGAGGCTACACCTTC

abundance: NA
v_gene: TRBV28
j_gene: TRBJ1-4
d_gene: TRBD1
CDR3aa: CASSSGGEKLFF
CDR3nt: TGTGCCAGCAGTTCAGGGGGGGAAAAACTGTTTTTT

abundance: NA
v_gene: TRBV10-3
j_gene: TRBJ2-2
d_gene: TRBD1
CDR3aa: CAISPGQGNTGELFF
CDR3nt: TGTGCCATCAGCCCGGGACAGGGTAACACCGGGGAGCTGTTTTTT

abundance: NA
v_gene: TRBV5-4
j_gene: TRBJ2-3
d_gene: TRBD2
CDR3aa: CASRRGGRTDTQYF
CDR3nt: TGTGCCAGCAGACGGGGGGGCCGGACAGATACGCAGTATTTT

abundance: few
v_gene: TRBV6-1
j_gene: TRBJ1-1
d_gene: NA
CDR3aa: CASSGDMNTEAFF
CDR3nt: TGTGCCAGCAGTGGGGACATGAACACTGAAGCTTTCTTT

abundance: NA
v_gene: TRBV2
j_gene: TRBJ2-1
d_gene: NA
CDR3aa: CASTIKGFNNEQFF
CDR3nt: TGTGCCAGCACTATAAAAGGTTTTAACAATGAGCAGTTCTTC

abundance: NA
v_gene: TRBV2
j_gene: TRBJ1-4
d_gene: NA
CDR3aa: CASSEGRQNEKLFF
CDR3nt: TGTGCCAGCAGTGAAGGACGGCAGAATGAAAAACTGTTTTTT

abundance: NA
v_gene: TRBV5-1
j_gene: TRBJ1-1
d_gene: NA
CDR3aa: CASRSTEAFF
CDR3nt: TGCGCCAGCAGGAGCACTGAAGCTTTCTTT

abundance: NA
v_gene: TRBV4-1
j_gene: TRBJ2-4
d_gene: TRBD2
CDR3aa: CASSQELATSGVAKNIQYF
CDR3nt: TGCGCCAGCAGCCAAGAATTGGCGACTAGCGGGGTAGCCAAAAACATTCAGTACTTC

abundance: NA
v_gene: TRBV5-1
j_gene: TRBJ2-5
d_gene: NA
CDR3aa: CASSRDGQETQYF
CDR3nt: TGCGCCAGCAGCCGGGACGGTCAAGAGACCCAGTACTTC

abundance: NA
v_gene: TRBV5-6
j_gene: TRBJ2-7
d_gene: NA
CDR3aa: CASSPQGSEGEQYF
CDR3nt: TGTGCCAGCAGCCCACAGGGCTCTGAGGGCGAGCAGTACTTC

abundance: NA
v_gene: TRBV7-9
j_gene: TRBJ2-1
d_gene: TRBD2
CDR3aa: CASSLGVTASGENEQFF
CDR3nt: TGTGCCAGCAGCTTAGGGGTTACGGCTAGCGGTGAGAATGAGCAGTTCTTC

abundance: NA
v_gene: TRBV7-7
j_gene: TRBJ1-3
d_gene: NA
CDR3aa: CASSSGFGTGNTIYF
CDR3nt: TGTGCCAGCAGCTCGGGTTTCGGAACTGGAAACACCATATATTTT

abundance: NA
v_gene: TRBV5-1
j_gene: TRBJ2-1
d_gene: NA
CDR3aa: CASSLAFVGNEQFF
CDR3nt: TGCGCCAGCAGCTTGGCCTTTGTGGGCAATGAGCAGTTCTTC

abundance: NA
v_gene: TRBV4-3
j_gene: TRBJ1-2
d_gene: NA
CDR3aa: CASSQDPQGTYYGYTF
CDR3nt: TGCGCCAGCAGCCAAGATCCGCAGGGGACCTACTATGGCTACACCTTC

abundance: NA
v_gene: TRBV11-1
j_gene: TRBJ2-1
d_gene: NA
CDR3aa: CASSFWGANEQFF
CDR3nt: TGTGCCAGCAGCTTCTGGGGGGCCAATGAGCAGTTCTTC

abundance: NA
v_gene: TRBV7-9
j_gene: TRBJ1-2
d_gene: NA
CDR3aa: CASSLALADYGYTF
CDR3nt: TGTGCCAGCAGCTTAGCTCTGGCGGACTATGGCTACACCTTC

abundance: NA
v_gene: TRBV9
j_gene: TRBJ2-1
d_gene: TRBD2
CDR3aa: CASSMGGLAGVEQFF
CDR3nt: TGTGCCAGCAGCATGGGTGGACTAGCGGGAGTCGAGCAGTTCTTC

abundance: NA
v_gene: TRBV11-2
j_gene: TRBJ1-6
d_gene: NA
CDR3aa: CASSLGLGNSPLHF
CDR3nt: TGTGCCAGCAGCTTAGGGCTGGGGAATTCACCCCTCCACTTT

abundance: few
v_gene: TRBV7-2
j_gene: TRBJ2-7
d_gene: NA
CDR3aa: CASSQAYEQYF
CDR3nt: TGTGCCAGCAGCCAGGCATACGAGCAGTACTTC

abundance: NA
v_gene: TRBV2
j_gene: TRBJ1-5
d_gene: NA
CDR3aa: CASSEARGGGNQPQHF
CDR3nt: TGTGCCAGCAGTGAAGCGAGGGGGGGAGGTAATCAGCCCCAGCATTTT

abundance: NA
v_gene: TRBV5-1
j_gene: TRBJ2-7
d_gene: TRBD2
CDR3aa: CASSLAAGGQNEQYF
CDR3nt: TGCGCCAGCAGCTTGGCTGCGGGGGGGCAGAACGAGCAGTACTTC

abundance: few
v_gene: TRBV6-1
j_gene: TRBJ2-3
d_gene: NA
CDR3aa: CASSAERDRSTDTQYF
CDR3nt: TGTGCCAGCAGTGCAGAGCGGGACAGAAGCACAGATACGCAGTATTTT

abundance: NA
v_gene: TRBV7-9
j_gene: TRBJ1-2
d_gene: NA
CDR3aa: CASSTQTGDGYTF
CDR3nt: TGTGCCAGCAGCACCCAGACAGGAGATGGCTACACCTTC

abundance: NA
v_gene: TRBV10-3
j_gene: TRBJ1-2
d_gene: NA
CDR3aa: CAISGSKGDGYTF
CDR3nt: TGTGCCATCAGTGGGTCAAAGGGGGATGGCTACACCTTC

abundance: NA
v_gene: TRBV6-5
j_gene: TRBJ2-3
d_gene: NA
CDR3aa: CASSPLSSEHTQYF
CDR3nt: TGTGCCAGCAGTCCCCTATCGAGCGAGCATACGCAGTATTTT

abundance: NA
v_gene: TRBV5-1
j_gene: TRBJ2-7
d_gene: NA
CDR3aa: CASGQTVSGEQYF
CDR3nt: TGCGCCAGCGGACAGACAGTTTCGGGCGAGCAGTACTTC

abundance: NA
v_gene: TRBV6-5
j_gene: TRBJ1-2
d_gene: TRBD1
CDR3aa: CASSYSPGQGYGYTF
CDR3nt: TGTGCCAGCAGTTACTCGCCGGGACAGGGATATGGCTACACCTTC

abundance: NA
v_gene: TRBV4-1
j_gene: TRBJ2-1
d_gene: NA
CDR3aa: CASSPTADSSYNEQFF
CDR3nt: TGCGCCAGCAGCCCCACCGCGGACAGCTCCTACAATGAGCAGTTCTTC

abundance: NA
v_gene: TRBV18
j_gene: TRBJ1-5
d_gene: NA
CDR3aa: CASSPVGGNQPQHF
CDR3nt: TGTGCCAGCTCCCCCGTAGGGGGCAATCAGCCCCAGCATTTT

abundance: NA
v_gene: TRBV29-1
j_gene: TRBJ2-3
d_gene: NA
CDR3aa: CSVDPWTSTDTQYF
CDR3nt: TGCAGCGTTGATCCATGGACAAGCACAGATACGCAGTATTTT

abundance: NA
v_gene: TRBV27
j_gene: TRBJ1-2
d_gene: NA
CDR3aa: CASSSTGQFRGYTF
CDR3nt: TGTGCCAGCAGTTCCACTGGTCAGTTTCGGGGCTACACCTTC

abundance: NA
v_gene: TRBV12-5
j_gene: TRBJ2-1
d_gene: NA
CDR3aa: CASGLAAVGEQFF
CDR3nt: TGTGCTAGTGGTTTGGCCGCGGTTGGAGAGCAGTTCTTC

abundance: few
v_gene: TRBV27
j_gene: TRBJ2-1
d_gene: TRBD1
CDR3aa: CASTRQGSYNEQFF
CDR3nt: TGTGCCAGCACCCGACAGGGTTCCTACAATGAGCAGTTCTTC

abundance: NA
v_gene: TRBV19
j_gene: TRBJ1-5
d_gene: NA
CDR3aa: CASRRKGDGNQPQHF
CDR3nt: TGTGCCAGTAGAAGGAAAGGGGATGGCAATCAGCCCCAGCATTTT

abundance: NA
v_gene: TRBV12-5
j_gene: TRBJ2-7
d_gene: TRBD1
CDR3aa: CASALRDRGSSEQYF
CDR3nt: TGTGCTAGTGCCCTCCGGGACAGGGGAAGTAGCGAGCAGTACTTC

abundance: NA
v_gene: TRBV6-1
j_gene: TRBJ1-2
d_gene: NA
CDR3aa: CASSLATYGYTF
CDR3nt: TGTGCCAGCAGCTTGGCGACTTATGGCTACACCTTC

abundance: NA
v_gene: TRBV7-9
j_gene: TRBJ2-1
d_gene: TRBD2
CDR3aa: CASSTGTRDEQFF
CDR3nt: TGTGCCAGCAGCACGGGGACTAGAGATGAGCAGTTCTTC